What follows are 26 T cell receptor beta chains derived from one specimen sequenced in a study of T cells in Graves' hyperthyroidism and ophthalmopathy. From RNA transcripts, TCR beta CDR3 regions were amplified. The TCR CDR3 was amplified in a first-round RT-PCR using the HTBI primer set. TCRdb processed the multiplex PCR reads anew with MiXCR; each CDR3 protein has one entry. The sample consists of about 720,000 distinct CDR3 sequences, around 20% of them appearing once. Sequencing was done on a sample of blood. The source is a woman aged 50 to 65 with Graves' hyperthyroidism that later progressed to Graves' ophthalmopathy.

A single count supports this clonotype. The V call is TRBV9, the J call TRBJ1-3, with D unclear. Between the trimmed V and J ends, which lost 0 bases and 4 bases, there was a span of 8 bases. Germline V gene sequence: CDR1 SGDLS, CDR2 YYNGEE. The CDR3 consists of 14 residues. CDR3 in amino acids: CASSVGVGGNTIYF. In nucleotides, the CDR3 is TGTGCCAGCAGCGTAGGCGTTGGGGGAAACACCATATATTTT. Based on the CDR3 plus reference TRBV9 and TRBJ1-3, the full variable domain is DSGVTQTPKHLITATGQRVTLRCSPRSGDLSVYWYQQSLDQGLQFLIQYYNGEERAKGNILERFSAQQFPDLHSELNLSSLELGDSALYFCASSVGVGGNTIYFGEGSWLTVV.

The CDR3 sequence is CSARRQGEYGYTF. The DNA of the CDR3 is TGCAGTGCTCGCCGACAGGGGGAGTATGGCTACACCTTC. The rearrangement joins TRBV20-1 to TRBJ1-2, with TRBD1 matching 9 bases. The CDR3 contains 13 residues. V was clipped by 5 bases and J by 5 bases; unmatched bases: 6. Germline V CDR1 and CDR2: DFQATT, SNEGSKA (reference sequence).

This clonotype has ten or more counts. The chain is built from TRBV18 and TRBJ1-2, with a tentative D call TRBD1 (5 bases). This CDR3 contains 15 residues. Germline V gene data show CDR1 as KGHSH and CDR2 as LQKENI. The V end was cut by 3 bases, the J end by 4 bases, with 15 bases between. The CDR3 sequence: CASSPDVGDGYGYTF. As DNA, the CDR3 is TGTGCCAGCTCACCCGACGTAGGGGATGGCTATGGCTACACCTTC.

This clonotype was recorded at least ten times. The CDR3 protein is CASWTGANNQPQHF. CDR3 DNA sequence: TGTGCCAGCTGGACAGGGGCGAACAATCAGCCCCAGCATTTT. The rearrangement joins TRBV18 to TRBJ1-5; 9 positions agree with TRBD1. This CDR3 spans 14 amino acids. Trimming removed 7 bases from V and 3 bases from J; junction bases left unmatched: 4. Germline assignment: CDR1 KGHSH and CDR2 LQKENI.

This clonotype has only a few counts. Lacking the conserved final phenylalanine or tryptophan, this CDR3 likely reflects a read error. CDR3 nucleotide sequence: TGTGCCAGCAGCTCGGCAGAACCCTACGAGCAGTACCTC. This encodes CASSSAEPYEQYL. This chain joins TRBV5-5 and TRBJ2-7; no definite D call. V lost 3 bases and J 2 bases, leaving 9 bases between the germline ends. CDR3 length: 13 residues. Germline assignment: CDR1 SGHKS and CDR2 YYEKEE (reference sequence).

The CDR3 DNA sequence: TGTGCCAGCAGTACCAACGGGGGGAGAGGCAATCAGCCCCAGCATTTT. The encoded protein is CASSTNGGRGNQPQHF. The chain joins TRBV6-1 to TRBJ1-5; D is perhaps TRBD1 (5 bases). This CDR3 contains 16 residues. Germline CDR1 and CDR2: MNHNS and SASEGT. V was cut by 5 bases and J by 2 bases, with 16 bases left in between.

This clonotype occurred many times. The rearrangement uses TRBV20-1 and TRBJ2-3; the D call may be TRBD1 or TRBD2 (5 bases each). V lost 7 bases, J lost 0 bases, and 11 bases lay in between. This CDR3 region has 13 residues. Per the germline V gene, CDR1 is DFQATT and CDR2 is SNEGSKA (reference sequence). The CDR3 loop reads CSGDGASTDTQYF. The CDR3 DNA reads as TGCAGTGGGGACGGCGCAAGCACAGATACGCAGTATTTT.

Ten or more counts support this clonotype. The chain links TRBV20-1 to TRBJ2-7; 10 positions agree with TRBD1. Trimming at V came to 5 bases and at J to 4 bases, leaving 11 bases not matched to a gene. The length of the CDR3 is 15 residues. Germline V gene lookup returns CDR1 DFQATT and CDR2 SNEGSKA (reference sequence). Written as DNA, the CDR3 is TGCAGTGCTCCCACCGGGACAGGGGAGATGTACGAGCAGTACTTC. This translates into CSAPTGTGEMYEQYF.

The DNA of the CDR3 is TGTGCCAGCTCAGGGGTCAGGGGGTCCTACAATGAGCAGTTCTTC. Translated: CASSGVRGSYNEQFF. This sequence joins TRBV6-4 and TRBJ2-1; 7 positions match TRBD1. Losses at the gene ends were 8 bases for V and 1 base for J; bases not matched to a gene: 8. Germline assignment: CDR1 MRHNA and CDR2 SNTAGT. This CDR3 spans 15 amino acids.

There are many counts of this clonotype. The chain couples TRBV2 to TRBJ2-6, with no clear D. V lost 7 bases, J lost 0 bases, and 10 bases lay in between. CDR3 length: 15 residues. CDR1 is SNHLY, CDR2 FYNNEI, per germline. DNA of the CDR3: TGTGCCAGCACTGGGTTGGCCTCTGGGGCCAACGTCCTGACTTTC. Protein product: CASTGLASGANVLTF.

This sequence joins TRBV12-3 or TRBV12-4 and TRBJ2-3, with TRBD2 matching over 11 bases. CDR3 length: 16 residues. V gave up 5 bases and J gave up 0 bases; unmatched junction bases: 4. This CDR3 is CASSGRTSGSTDTQYF. In DNA form, the CDR3 reads TGTGCCAGCAGTGGACGGACTAGCGGGAGCACAGATACGCAGTATTTT.

This clonotype appeared many times. CDR3 in amino acids: CASSSLGRGFDNQPQHF. The CDR3 DNA reads as TGTGCCAGCAGCTCGCTAGGCAGGGGCTTTGACAATCAGCCCCAGCATTTT. The gene calls are TRBV11-2 and TRBJ1-5, with D possibly TRBD1 on 6 matching bases. The CDR3 covers 17 residues. Germline V lookup: CDR1 SGHAT, CDR2 FQNNGV. Between the trimmed V and J ends, which lost 4 bases and 3 bases, there was a span of 19 bases.

This clonotype was observed at least ten times. The genes are TRBV20-1 and TRBJ2-7; D might be TRBD2 (5 bases). Per the germline V gene, CDR1 is DFQATT and CDR2 is SNEGSKA (reference sequence). The CDR3 has 13 amino acids. With 1 base removed from V and 3 bases from J, the gap between germline ends came to 10 bases. CDR3 DNA sequence: TGCAGTGCTAGAGCTCAGCGGAACTACGAGCAGTACTTC. This gives the protein CSARAQRNYEQYF.

To note about this clonotype: A much larger clone lies a single base off, so this may be a read error. The chain couples TRBV20-1 to TRBJ2-1; D might be TRBD2 (6 bases). The CDR3 runs 14 residues. Germline CDR1 reads DFQATT; CDR2 reads SNEGSKA (reference sequence). The CDR3 sequence: CSVRTSTSYNEQFF. CDR3 DNA: TGCAGTGTTAGAACTAGCACGTCGTACAATGAGCAGTTCTTC.

At least ten counts were recorded for this clonotype. The rearrangement uses TRBV13 and TRBJ1-1; D is perhaps TRBD1 (5 bases). There are 14 residues in the CDR3. Germline V gene data show CDR1 as PRHDT and CDR2 as FYEKMQ (reference sequence). V lost 6 bases, J lost 0 bases, and 11 bases lay in between. In nucleotides, the CDR3 is TGTGCCAGCAGTCCTCGGGGGGTGAACACTGAAGCTTTCTTT. Translation gives CASSPRGVNTEAFF.

The table lists this clonotype with many counts. The rearrangement uses TRBV2 and TRBJ1-1; 9 positions match TRBD1. Germline V gene data show CDR1 as SNHLY and CDR2 as FYNNEI. Trimming removed 6 bases from V and 10 bases from J; junction bases left unmatched: 9. This CDR3 is 13 amino acids long. CDR3 coding DNA: TGTGCCAGCAGCGGGGACAGGGAGTATGGAGCTTTCTTT. This codes for CASSGDREYGAFF.

This clonotype was picked up a small number of times. The rearrangement links TRBV11-1 to TRBJ1-2, with TRBD1 identical over 9 bases. The ends lost 5 bases at V and 4 bases at J; junction bases unmatched: 8. The CDR3 is 15 amino acids. From germline, CDR1 is SGHAT and CDR2 FQDESV (reference sequence). The CDR3 coding sequence is TGTGCCAGCAGCCCCGGGACAGGGCAGATCTATGGCTACACCTTC. This gives the protein CASSPGTGQIYGYTF.

The table lists this clonotype with a few counts. One junction end does not reproduce the germline sequence, and a read error may be involved. The V gene is TRBV27, the J gene TRBJ1-4; D may be TRBD1 (5 bases). Per germline, CDR1 MNHEY and CDR2 SMNVEV (reference sequence). The CDR3 length is 14 residues. CDR3: CASSLLGGYEELFF. The DNA of the CDR3 is TGTGCCAGCAGTTTACTTGGGGGGTATGAAGAACTGTTTTTT.

The table lists this clonotype with many counts. This chain uses TRBV3-1 with TRBJ1-1; TRBD1 is a possible D gene (5 bases). The germline V gene has CDR1 LGHDT and CDR2 YNNKEL (reference sequence). Trimming took 4 bases from V and 6 from J, leaving 12 bases between them. CDR3 size: 13 residues. Written as DNA, the CDR3 is TGTGCCAGCAGCCCTTGGGGGGACGCTGAAGCTTTCTTT. Translation gives CASSPWGDAEAFF.

The rearrangement links TRBV20-1 to TRBJ2-3; D is unresolved. Germline V gene sequence: CDR1 DFQATT, CDR2 SNEGSKA (reference sequence). Trimming removed 0 bases at V and 0 bases at J, with 7 bases between. The CDR3 spans 14 residues. The CDR3 sequence: CSARDFDSTDTQYF. In DNA, the CDR3 is TGCAGTGCTAGAGATTTCGACAGCACAGATACGCAGTATTTT.

The gene calls are TRBV29-1 and TRBJ2-7; TRBD2 might be the D (5 bases). This CDR3 region has 14 residues. The germline gives CDR1 SQVTM, CDR2 ANQGSEA. Trimming removed 0 bases from V and 1 base from J, with 10 bases in between. The CDR3 DNA follows: TGCAGCGTTGAAGACGGAGGCCTGTCCTACGAGCAGTACTTC. Translation gives CSVEDGGLSYEQYF.

This clonotype was counted at least ten times. The gene calls are TRBV5-1 and TRBJ2-1; TRBD2 might be the D (5 bases). V lost 4 bases and J 6 bases, leaving 11 bases between the germline ends. Germline V gene sequence: CDR1 SGHRS, CDR2 YFSETQ. The CDR3 runs to 13 residues. In nucleotides, the CDR3 is TGCGCCAGCAGCCCCACTAGAGGCAATGAGCAGTTCTTC. Amino acid sequence: CASSPTRGNEQFF.

The table lists this clonotype with a few counts. The chain combines TRBV19 with TRBJ2-5; 11 positions agree with TRBD2. V gave up 3 bases and J gave up 7 bases; unmatched junction bases: 4. CDR3 size: 14 residues. Germline-derived CDR1 and CDR2 are LNHDA and SQIVND (reference sequence). The CDR3 nucleotides are TGTGCCAGTAGTATTACTAGCGGGGGAGGGACCCAGTACTTC. This encodes CASSITSGGGTQYF.

This clonotype was seen a few times. The chain joins TRBV19 to TRBJ1-2; D is uncertain. The germline gives CDR1 LNHDA, CDR2 SQIVND (reference sequence). V was shortened by 4 bases and J by 7 bases, with 19 bases between the two germline ends. The CDR3 totals 15 residues. The chain's CDR3 is CASSSITSGATGYTF. CDR3 sequence (DNA): TGTGCCAGTAGTAGTATTACATCAGGAGCCACTGGCTACACCTTC.

There are many counts of this clonotype. This chain connects TRBV12-3 or TRBV12-4 to TRBJ1-3; D not resolved. The CDR3 has 12 amino acids. The V end lost 3 bases, the J end lost 3 bases, and 3 bases lay between the germline ends. CDR3 sequence reads: CASSFFGNTIYF. The DNA of the CDR3 is TGTGCCAGCAGTTTTTTTGGAAACACCATATATTTT.

This clonotype was observed many times. The chain has TRBV6-1 and TRBJ1-6; tentative D call: TRBD1 (5 bases). Trimming left V 6 bases short and J 0 bases short, with 15 bases between. Looked up from germline, CDR1 is MNHNS and CDR2 is SASEGT. The CDR3 contains 17 residues. CDR3 sequence reads: CASSHKPGRSYNSPLHF. CDR3 sequence (DNA): TGTGCCAGCAGCCACAAGCCAGGGCGCTCCTATAATTCACCCCTCCACTTT.